The TCR beta chain described here comes from a study of CD8 T cells in Susac syndrome. With random hexamers, roughly 0.45 to 1 ug RNA was reverse transcribed. Using its own MiXCR run on the immunoSEQ multiplex PCR reads, TCRdb lists one record per CDR3 protein. The sample carries roughly 200,000 distinct CDR3 sequences, roughly 96% recorded once. The CDR3 loop spans 12 amino acids. CDR1 and CDR2 (germline): SGDLS, YYNGEE. The V end was cut by 0 bases, the J end by 5 bases, with 5 bases between. The chain joins TRBV9 to TRBJ2-5; D is unclear. Sequencing was performed on CD4+ T cells from PBMCs. This clonotype was obtained from a human donor in good health. This chain's CDR3 is CASSVDLETQYF. CDR3 sequence (DNA): TGTGCCAGCAGCGTAGATTTGGAGACCCAGTACTTC.